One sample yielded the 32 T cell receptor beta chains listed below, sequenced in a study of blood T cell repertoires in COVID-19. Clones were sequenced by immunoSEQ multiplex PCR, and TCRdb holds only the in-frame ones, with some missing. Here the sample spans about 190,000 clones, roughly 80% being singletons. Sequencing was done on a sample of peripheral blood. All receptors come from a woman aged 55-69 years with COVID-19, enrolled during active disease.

As DNA, the CDR3 is TGTGCCAGCAGCCAAGATAGGGGGCTGGGCACCGGGGAGCTGTTTTTT. Protein sequence: CASSQDRGLGTGELFF. V and J are TRBV3-1 (or the pseudogene TRBV3-2) and TRBJ2-2, with TRBD1 matching over 7 bases. The CDR3 covers 16 residues. The junction had 5 bases not matched to a gene; V was cut back by 0 bases and J by 4 bases. CDR1 and CDR2 (germline): LGHDT, YNNKEL (reference sequence).

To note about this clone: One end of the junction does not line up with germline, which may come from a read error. The CDR3 spells CSVEGTGVHEQYF. The CDR3 DNA reads as TGCAGCGTAGAAGGGACAGGGGTCCACGAGCAGTACTTC. V gene TRBV29-1 combines with J gene TRBJ2-7; the match to TRBD1 covers 10 bases. This CDR3 comprises 13 residues. Germline CDR1 reads SQVTM; CDR2 reads ANQGSEA.

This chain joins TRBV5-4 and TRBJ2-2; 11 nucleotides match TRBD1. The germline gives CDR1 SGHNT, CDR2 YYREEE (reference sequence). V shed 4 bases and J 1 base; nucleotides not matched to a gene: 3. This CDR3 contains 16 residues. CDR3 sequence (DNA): TGTGCCAGCAGCCCGGGACAGGGGGGGAACACCGGGGAGCTGTTTTTT. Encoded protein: CASSPGQGGNTGELFF.

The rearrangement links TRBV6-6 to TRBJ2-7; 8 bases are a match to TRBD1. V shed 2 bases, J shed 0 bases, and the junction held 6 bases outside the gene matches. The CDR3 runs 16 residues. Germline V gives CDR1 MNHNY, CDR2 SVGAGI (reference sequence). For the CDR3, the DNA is TGTGCCAGCAGTTACCGCGGACAGGGCCTCTCCTACGAGCAGTACTTC. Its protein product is CASSYRGQGLSYEQYF.

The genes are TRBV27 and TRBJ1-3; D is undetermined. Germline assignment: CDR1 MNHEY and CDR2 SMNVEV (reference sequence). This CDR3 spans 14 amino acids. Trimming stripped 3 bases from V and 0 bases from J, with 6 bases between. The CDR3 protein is CASSFTSSGNTIYF. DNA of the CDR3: TGTGCCAGCAGTTTCACCAGCTCTGGAAACACCATATATTTT.

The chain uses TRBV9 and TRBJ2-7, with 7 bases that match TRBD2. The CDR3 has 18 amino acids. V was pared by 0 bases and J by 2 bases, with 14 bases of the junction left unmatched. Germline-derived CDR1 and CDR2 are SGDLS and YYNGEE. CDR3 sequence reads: CASSVDVGASGRTYEQYF. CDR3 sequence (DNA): TGTGCCAGCAGCGTAGACGTTGGGGCTAGCGGCCGAACCTACGAGCAGTACTTC.

CDR3 sequence (DNA): TGTGCCAGCAGCCTAGTTAGCGGGACCCAAGAGACCCAGTACTTC. It translates to CASSLVSGTQETQYF. This chain joins TRBV4-2 and TRBJ2-5; 8 nucleotides line up with TRBD2. Germline V lookup: CDR1 LGHNA, CDR2 YNFKEQ. J gave up 1 base and V 4 bases, and 5 bases lay outside the gene matches. The CDR3 has 15 residues.

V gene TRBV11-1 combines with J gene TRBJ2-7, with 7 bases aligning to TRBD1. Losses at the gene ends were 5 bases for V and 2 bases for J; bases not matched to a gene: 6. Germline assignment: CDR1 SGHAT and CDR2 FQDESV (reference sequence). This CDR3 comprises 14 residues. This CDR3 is CASSQTGTPYEQYF. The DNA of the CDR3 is TGTGCCAGCAGCCAGACAGGGACCCCCTACGAGCAGTACTTC.

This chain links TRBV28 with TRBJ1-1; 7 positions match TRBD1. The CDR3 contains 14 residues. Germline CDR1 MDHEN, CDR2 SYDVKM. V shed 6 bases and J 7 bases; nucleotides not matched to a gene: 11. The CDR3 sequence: CASRKTGDGNEAFF. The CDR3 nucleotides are TGTGCCAGCAGAAAAACAGGGGACGGTAATGAAGCTTTCTTT.

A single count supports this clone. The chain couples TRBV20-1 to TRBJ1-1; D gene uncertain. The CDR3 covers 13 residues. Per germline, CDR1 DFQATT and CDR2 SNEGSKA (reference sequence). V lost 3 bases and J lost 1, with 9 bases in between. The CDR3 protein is CSASLRRNTEAFF. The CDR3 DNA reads TGCAGTGCTAGTTTGCGGAGGAACACTGAAGCTTTCTTT.

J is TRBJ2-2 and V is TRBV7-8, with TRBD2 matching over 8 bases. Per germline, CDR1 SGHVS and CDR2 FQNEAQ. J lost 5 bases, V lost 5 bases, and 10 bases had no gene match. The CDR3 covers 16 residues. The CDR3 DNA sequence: TGTGCCAGCAGCAAGCACATAGCGGGACCTACCGGGGAGCTGTTTTTT. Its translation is CASSKHIAGPTGELFF.

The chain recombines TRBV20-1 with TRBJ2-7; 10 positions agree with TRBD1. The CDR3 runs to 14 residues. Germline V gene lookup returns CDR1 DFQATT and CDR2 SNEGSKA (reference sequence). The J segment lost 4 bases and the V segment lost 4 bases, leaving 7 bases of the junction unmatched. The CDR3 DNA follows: TGCAGTGCTATTGAGACAGGGGGCGCGTACGAGCAGTACTTC. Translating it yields CSAIETGGAYEQYF.

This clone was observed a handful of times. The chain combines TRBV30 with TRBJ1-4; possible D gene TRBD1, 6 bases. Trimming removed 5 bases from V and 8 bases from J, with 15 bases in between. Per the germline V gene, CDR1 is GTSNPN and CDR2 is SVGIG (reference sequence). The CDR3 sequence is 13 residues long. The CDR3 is CAWGQRDYEKLFF. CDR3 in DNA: TGTGCCTGGGGACAGAGGGATTACGAAAAACTGTTTTTT.

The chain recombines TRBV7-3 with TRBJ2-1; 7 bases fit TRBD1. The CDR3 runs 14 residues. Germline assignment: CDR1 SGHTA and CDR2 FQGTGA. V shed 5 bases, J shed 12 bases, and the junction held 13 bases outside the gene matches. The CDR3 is CASSENKGAQGQFF. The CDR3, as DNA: TGTGCCAGCAGCGAAAATAAGGGGGCGCAAGGGCAGTTCTTC.

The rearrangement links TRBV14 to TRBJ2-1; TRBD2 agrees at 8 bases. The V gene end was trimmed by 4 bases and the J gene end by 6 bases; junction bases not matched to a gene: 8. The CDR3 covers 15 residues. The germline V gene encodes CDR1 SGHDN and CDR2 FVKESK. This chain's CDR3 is CASSPGASGSNEQFF. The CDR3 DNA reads TGTGCCAGCAGCCCCGGGGCGAGCGGGAGCAATGAGCAGTTCTTC.

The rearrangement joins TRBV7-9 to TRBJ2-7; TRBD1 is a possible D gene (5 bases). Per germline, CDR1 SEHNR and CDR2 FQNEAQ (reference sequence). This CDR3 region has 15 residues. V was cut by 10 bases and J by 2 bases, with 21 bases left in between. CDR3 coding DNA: TGTGCCACGCTAGGGGCTTCAGCCCACCCCTACGAGCAGTACTTC. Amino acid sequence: CATLGASAHPYEQYF.

The CDR3 loop is CASSLIRDTEAFF. CDR3 coding DNA: TGTGCCAGCAGCTTGATTCGGGACACTGAAGCTTTCTTT. The chain is built from TRBV5-6 and TRBJ1-1; D remains ambiguous. This CDR3 has 13 residues. Trimming cost V 1 base and J 3 bases, with 7 bases left between them. Germline V gene lookup returns CDR1 SGHDT and CDR2 YYEEEE.

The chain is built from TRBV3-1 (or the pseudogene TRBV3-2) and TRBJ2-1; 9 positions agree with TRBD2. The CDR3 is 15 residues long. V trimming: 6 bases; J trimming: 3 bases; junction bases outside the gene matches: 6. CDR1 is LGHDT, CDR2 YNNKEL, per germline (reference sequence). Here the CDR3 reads CASSRTSAGYNEQFF. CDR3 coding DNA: TGTGCCAGCAGTCGGACTAGCGCAGGCTACAATGAGCAGTTCTTC.

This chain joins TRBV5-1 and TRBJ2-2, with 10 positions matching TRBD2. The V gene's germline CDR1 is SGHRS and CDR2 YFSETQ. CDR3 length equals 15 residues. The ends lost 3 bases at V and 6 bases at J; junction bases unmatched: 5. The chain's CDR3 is CASSWSGRAAGELFF. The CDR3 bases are TGCGCCAGCAGCTGGAGCGGGAGGGCGGCCGGGGAGCTGTTTTTT.

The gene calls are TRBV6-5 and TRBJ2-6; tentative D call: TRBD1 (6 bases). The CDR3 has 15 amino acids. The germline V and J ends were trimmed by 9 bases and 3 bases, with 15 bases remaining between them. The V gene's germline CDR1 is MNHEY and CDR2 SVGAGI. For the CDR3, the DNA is TGTGCCAGTGGCTACAGGGTAGGTGGGGCCAACGTCCTGACTTTC. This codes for CASGYRVGGANVLTF.

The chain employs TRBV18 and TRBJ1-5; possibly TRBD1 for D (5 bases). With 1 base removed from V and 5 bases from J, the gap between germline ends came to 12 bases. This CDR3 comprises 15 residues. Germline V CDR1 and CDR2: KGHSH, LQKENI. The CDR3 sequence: CASSPLRVLDQPQHF. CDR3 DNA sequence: TGTGCCAGCTCACCACTCAGGGTCTTGGATCAGCCCCAGCATTTT.

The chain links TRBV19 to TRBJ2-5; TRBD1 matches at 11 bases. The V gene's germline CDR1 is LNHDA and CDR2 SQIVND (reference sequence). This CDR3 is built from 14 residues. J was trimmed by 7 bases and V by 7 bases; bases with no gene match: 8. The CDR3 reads CASKEQGQGGTQYF. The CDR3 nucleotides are TGTGCCAGTAAGGAACAGGGACAGGGGGGGACCCAGTACTTC.

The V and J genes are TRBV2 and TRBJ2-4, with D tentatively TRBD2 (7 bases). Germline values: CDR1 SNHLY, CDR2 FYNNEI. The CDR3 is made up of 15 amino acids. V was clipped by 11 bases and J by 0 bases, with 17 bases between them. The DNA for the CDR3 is TGTGCCGCCCGAGGGGGGGGGCTAGCCAAAAACATTCAGTACTTC. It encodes CAARGGGLAKNIQYF. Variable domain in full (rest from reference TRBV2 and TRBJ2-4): EPEVTQTPSHQVTQMGQEVILRCVPISNHLYFYWYRQILGQKVEFLVSFYNNEISEKSEIFDDQFSVERPDGSNFTLKIRSTKLEDSAMYFCAARGGGLAKNIQYFGAGTRLSVL.

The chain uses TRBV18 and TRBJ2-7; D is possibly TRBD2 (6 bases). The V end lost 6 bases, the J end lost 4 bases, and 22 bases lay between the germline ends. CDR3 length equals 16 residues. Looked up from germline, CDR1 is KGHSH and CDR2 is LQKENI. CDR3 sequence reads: CASSQAPGTPEYEQYF. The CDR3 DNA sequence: TGTGCCAGCTCCCAGGCTCCCGGGACTCCCGAATACGAGCAGTACTTC.

The CDR3 sequence is CASSYSPRLAGIRSTDTQYF. The CDR3 DNA sequence: TGTGCCAGCAGTTACTCACCCCGACTAGCGGGGATACGGTCCACAGATACGCAGTATTTT. This chain links TRBV6-2 or TRBV6-3 with TRBJ2-3; TRBD2 matches 11 bases. The germline V gene encodes CDR1 MNHEY and CDR2 SVGEGT. The V and J ends lost 0 bases and 2 bases, in that order; junction bases with no gene match: 13. The CDR3 totals 20 residues.

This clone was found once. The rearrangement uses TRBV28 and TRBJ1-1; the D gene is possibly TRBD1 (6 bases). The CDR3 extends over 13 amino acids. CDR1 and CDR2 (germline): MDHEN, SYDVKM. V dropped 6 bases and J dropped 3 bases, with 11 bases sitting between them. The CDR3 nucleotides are TGTGCCAGCAGGGACAGACCACACACTGAAGCTTTCTTT. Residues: CASRDRPHTEAFF.

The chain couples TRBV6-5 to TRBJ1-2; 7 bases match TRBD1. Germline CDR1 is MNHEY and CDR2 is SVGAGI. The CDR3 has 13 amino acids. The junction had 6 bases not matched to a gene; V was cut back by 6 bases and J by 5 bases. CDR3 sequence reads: CASRATGSYGYTF. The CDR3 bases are TGTGCCAGCAGGGCGACAGGGTCTTATGGCTACACCTTC.

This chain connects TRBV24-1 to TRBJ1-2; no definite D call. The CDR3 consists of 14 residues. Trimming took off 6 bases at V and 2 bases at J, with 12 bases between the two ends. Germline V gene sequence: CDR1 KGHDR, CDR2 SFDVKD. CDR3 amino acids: CATSSSTANYGYTF. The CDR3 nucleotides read TGTGCCACCAGTTCCTCGACTGCCAACTATGGCTACACCTTC.

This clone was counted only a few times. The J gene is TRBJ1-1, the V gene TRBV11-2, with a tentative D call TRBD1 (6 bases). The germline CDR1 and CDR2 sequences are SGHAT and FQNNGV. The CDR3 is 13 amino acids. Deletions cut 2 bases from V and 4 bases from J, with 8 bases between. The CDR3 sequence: CASSLQGSTEAFF. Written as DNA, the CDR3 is TGTGCCAGCAGCTTACAGGGGAGCACTGAAGCTTTCTTT.

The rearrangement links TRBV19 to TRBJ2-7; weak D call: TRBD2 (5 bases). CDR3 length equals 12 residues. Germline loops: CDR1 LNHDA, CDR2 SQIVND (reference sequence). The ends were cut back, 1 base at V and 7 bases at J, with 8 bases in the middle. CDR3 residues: CASSIVGGEQYF. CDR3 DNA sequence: TGTGCCAGTAGTATAGTTGGAGGAGAGCAGTACTTC.

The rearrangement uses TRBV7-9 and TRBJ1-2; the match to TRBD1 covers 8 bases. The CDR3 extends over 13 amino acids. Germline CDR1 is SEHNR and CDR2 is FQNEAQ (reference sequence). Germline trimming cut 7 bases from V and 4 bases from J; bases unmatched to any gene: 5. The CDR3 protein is CASTRQGTYGYTF. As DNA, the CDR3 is TGTGCCAGCACCCGACAGGGGACCTATGGCTACACCTTC. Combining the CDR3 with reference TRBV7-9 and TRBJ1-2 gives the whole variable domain DTGVSQNPRHKITKRGQNVTFRCDPISEHNRLYWYRQTLGQGPEFLTYFQNEAQLEKSRLLSDRFSAERPKGSFSTLEIQRTEQGDSAMYLCASTRQGTYGYTFGSGTRLTVV.

CDR3 in DNA: TGTGCCAGCAGGTCCACTAGCGAATACAATGAGCAGTTCTTC. This translates into CASRSTSEYNEQFF. The chain couples TRBV5-4 to TRBJ2-1, with TRBD2 matching 7 bases. V was clipped by 5 bases and J by 4 bases; unmatched bases: 6. Germline CDR1 is SGHNT and CDR2 is YYREEE (reference sequence). The CDR3 covers 14 residues.